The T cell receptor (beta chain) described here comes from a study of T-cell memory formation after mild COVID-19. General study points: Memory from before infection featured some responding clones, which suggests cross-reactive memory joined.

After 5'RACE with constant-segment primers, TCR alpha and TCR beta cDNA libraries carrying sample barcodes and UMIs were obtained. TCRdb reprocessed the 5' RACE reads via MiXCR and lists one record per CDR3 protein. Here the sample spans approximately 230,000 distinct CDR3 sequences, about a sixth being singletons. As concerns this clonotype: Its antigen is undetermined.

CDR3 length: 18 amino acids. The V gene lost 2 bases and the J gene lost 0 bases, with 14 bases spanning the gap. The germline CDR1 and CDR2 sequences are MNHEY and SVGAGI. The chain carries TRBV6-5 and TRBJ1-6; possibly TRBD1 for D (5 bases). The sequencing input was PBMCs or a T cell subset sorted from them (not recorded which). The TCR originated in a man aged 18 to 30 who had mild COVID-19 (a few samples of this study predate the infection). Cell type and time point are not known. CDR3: CASSYRFRASSYNSPLHF. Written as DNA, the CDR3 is TGTGCCAGCAGTTACAGATTCAGGGCGAGCTCCTATAATTCACCCCTCCACTTT.